These 19 T cell receptor beta chains originate from one sample sequenced in a study of response to subunit inactivated influenza vaccine. TCRdb reprocessed the RT-PCR reads via MiXCR and lists one record per CDR3 protein. The sample yields 700,000 to 900,000 distinct CDR3 sequences, around 21% seen once. The specimen comprised PBMCs from blood, sampled about 5 days after vaccination. The receptors here all came from a man in his fifties who received an inactivated influenza vaccine.

The sample holds a few counts of this clonotype. This chain joins TRBV10-2 and TRBJ1-6; 7 nucleotides match TRBD1. V lost 6 bases, J lost 3 bases, and 8 bases stayed unmatched. Germline CDR1 WSHSY, CDR2 SAAADI. The CDR3 runs to 16 residues. As DNA, the CDR3 is TGCGCCAGCAGAGGACAGGCACCCCGCTATAATTCACCCCTCCACTTT. It translates to CASRGQAPRYNSPLHF.

The V call is TRBV11-2, the J call TRBJ1-1; 8 bases are a match to TRBD1. CDR1 is SGHAT and CDR2 is FQNNGV in the germline V gene. V dropped 5 bases and J dropped 5; count of bases not matched to a gene: 7. The length of the CDR3 is 14 residues. CDR3 DNA: TGTGCCAGCAGCGCCACAGGGGGATGGACTGAAGCTTTCTTT. Translated: CASSATGGWTEAFF.

DNA for the CDR3: TGTGCCATCAGAGCCAGGGAGAACACTGAAGCTTTCTTT. This sequence encodes CAIRARENTEAFF. The chain is built from TRBV10-3 and TRBJ1-1; a possible D gene is TRBD1 (5 bases). The V gene lost 6 bases and the J gene lost 1 base, with 9 bases spanning the gap. Germline CDR1 ENHRY, CDR2 SYGVKD. This CDR3 has 13 residues.

This clonotype was recorded a few times. This sequence joins TRBV6-1 and TRBJ2-7; the D gene is possibly TRBD1 (5 bases). Trimming shortened V by 4 bases and J by 1 base, and 11 bases separated the two germline ends. From germline, CDR1 is MNHNS and CDR2 SASEGT. The length of the CDR3 is 14 residues. The CDR3 here is CASSAKRQSYEQYF. CDR3 nucleotide sequence: TGTGCCAGCAGTGCGAAGCGACAGTCCTACGAGCAGTACTTC.

The chain carries TRBV7-2 and TRBJ2-3; D possibly corresponds to TRBD2 (5 bases). Trimming removed 1 base at V and 6 bases at J, with 8 bases between. In germline, CDR1 is SGHTA, CDR2 FQGNSA. The CDR3 sequence is 13 residues long. CDR3 loop: CASSLGAEDTQYF. CDR3 in DNA: TGTGCCAGCAGCTTAGGAGCGGAGGATACGCAGTATTTT.

V gene TRBV5-6 combines with J gene TRBJ2-5; D is possibly TRBD2 (5 bases). Germline CDR1 reads SGHDT; CDR2 reads YYEEEE. The germline V and J ends were trimmed by 0 bases and 7 bases, with 10 bases remaining between them. This CDR3 has 13 amino acids. DNA of the CDR3: TGTGCCAGCAGCTTGGAGGGCGGGCGGACCCAGTACTTC. It is translated as CASSLEGGRTQYF.

There are a few counts of this clonotype. The gene calls are TRBV2 and TRBJ2-5; maybe TRBD2 (5 bases). Trimming pared 7 bases from V and 3 bases from J, leaving 12 bases between. This CDR3 region has 13 residues. CDR1 is SNHLY and CDR2 is FYNNEI in the germline V gene. CDR3 residues: CASNYDGKETQYF. The CDR3, as DNA: TGTGCCAGCAACTATGACGGGAAAGAGACCCAGTACTTC.

This clonotype was counted a few times. The rearrangement joins TRBV12-3 or TRBV12-4 to TRBJ2-3; weak D call: TRBD2 (6 bases). V lost 4 bases, J lost 14 bases, and 13 bases lay in between. The CDR3 has 11 amino acids. DNA of the CDR3: TGTGCCAGCAGTTGGGGGGAGGTTGCGTATTTT. Translated: CASSWGEVAYF.

The CDR3 region is CASSYNRDSTDTQYF. The CDR3 region has the DNA TGTGCCAGCAGTTACAACCGGGATAGCACAGATACGCAGTATTTT. This chain links TRBV6-5 with TRBJ2-3, with D maybe TRBD2 (5 bases). Germline V gene sequence: CDR1 MNHEY, CDR2 SVGAGI. This CDR3 is built from 15 residues. V was trimmed by 2 bases and J by 0 bases, leaving 9 bases between them.

The chain uses TRBV28 and TRBJ2-7; D gene uncertain. Between the trimmed V and J ends, which lost 1 base and 4 bases, there was a span of 14 bases. The CDR3 is made up of 15 amino acids. CDR1 is MDHEN and CDR2 is SYDVKM in the germline V gene. CDR3 region: CASSLYPVKPYEQYF. Written as DNA, the CDR3 is TGTGCCAGCAGTTTATATCCAGTTAAGCCTTACGAGCAGTACTTC. Together with reference TRBV28 and TRBJ2-7, the CDR3 gives the full variable domain: DVKVTQSSRYLVKRTGEKVFLECVQDMDHENMFWYRQDPGLGLRLIYFSYDVKMKEKGDIPEGYSVSREKKERFSLILESASTNQTSMYLCASSLYPVKPYEQYFGPGTRLTVT.

The genes are TRBV6-2 or TRBV6-3 and TRBJ1-2; D remains unclear. The CDR3 runs 13 residues. Trimming shortened V by 0 bases and J by 8 bases, and 10 bases separated the two germline ends. CDR1 is MNHEY, CDR2 SVGEGT, per germline. CDR3 loop: CASSYSSSGGYTF. The CDR3 nucleotides are TGTGCCAGCAGTTACTCATCCTCTGGCGGCTACACCTTC.

This clonotype appeared a few times. The CDR3 reads CASSPNSWEKLFF. The DNA for the CDR3 is TGTGCCAGCTCACCAAATTCGTGGGAAAAACTGTTTTTT. This sequence joins TRBV18 and TRBJ1-4; D is unresolved. Between the trimmed V and J ends, which lost 2 bases and 8 bases, there was a span of 9 bases. From germline, CDR1 is KGHSH and CDR2 LQKENI. The CDR3 is 13 residues long.

This clonotype was observed a single time. The gene calls are TRBV7-2 and TRBJ2-7; 8 bases are shared with TRBD2. This CDR3 has 16 residues. The germline V gene has CDR1 SGHTA and CDR2 FQGNSA. V shed 0 bases and J 0 bases; nucleotides not matched to a gene: 4. CDR3 nucleotides: TGTGCCAGCAGCTTAGCGCTCGGGGGGGCCTCCTACGAGCAGTACTTC. It encodes CASSLALGGASYEQYF.

This clonotype was seen only a few times. V usage is TRBV7-2 and J usage is TRBJ2-7; D is possibly TRBD1 (5 bases). CDR1 SGHTA and CDR2 FQGNSA come from the germline V gene. This CDR3 is built from 14 residues. V lost 5 bases and J 0 bases, leaving 11 bases between the germline ends. This chain's CDR3 is CASSPTARSYEQYF. In DNA form, the CDR3 reads TGTGCCAGCAGCCCGACAGCCCGCTCCTACGAGCAGTACTTC.

The V gene is TRBV6-5, the J gene TRBJ2-1; 11 bases map to TRBD2. Trimming at V came to 0 bases and at J to 4 bases, leaving 2 bases not matched to a gene. Looked up from germline, CDR1 is MNHEY and CDR2 is SVGAGI. There are 16 residues in the CDR3. The DNA of the CDR3 is TGTGCCAGCAGTTACTCCGGGACTAGCGGTTACAATGAGCAGTTCTTC. Translation: CASSYSGTSGYNEQFF.

This clonotype appeared many times. The chain joins TRBV29-1 to TRBJ2-7; 12 bases match TRBD1. Germline CDR1 is SQVTM and CDR2 is ANQGSEA. This CDR3 has 14 residues. V dropped 7 bases and J dropped 2; count of bases not matched to a gene: 6. CDR3 coding DNA: TGCAGCGCCGTGGGGGACAGGGGGCCCTACGAGCAGTACTTC. Protein product: CSAVGDRGPYEQYF.

The V and J genes are TRBV6-1 and TRBJ1-2; possible D gene TRBD1, 5 bases. The germline CDR1 and CDR2 sequences are MNHNS and SASEGT. V was clipped by 7 bases and J by 4 bases, with 16 bases between them. The CDR3 sequence is 14 residues long. This chain's CDR3 is CASTPGVSGYGYTF. The CDR3 nucleotides read TGTGCCAGCACTCCGGGGGTCTCGGGCTATGGCTACACCTTC.

This clonotype was recorded a few times. J is TRBJ2-7 and V is TRBV5-1, with 8 positions matching TRBD1. CDR1 is SGHRS and CDR2 is YFSETQ in the germline V gene. This CDR3 has 16 amino acids. V shed 2 bases, J shed 2 bases, and the junction held 9 bases outside the gene matches. The CDR3 region is CASSFNPGQGPYEQYF. The CDR3 DNA reads TGCGCCAGCAGCTTCAACCCAGGACAGGGTCCCTACGAGCAGTACTTC. Filled out from reference TRBV5-1 and TRBJ2-7, the complete variable domain reads KAGVTQTPRYLIKTRGQQVTLSCSPISGHRSVSWYQQTPGQGLQFLFEYFSETQRNKGNFPGRFSGRQFSNSRSEMNVSTLELGDSALYLCASSFNPGQGPYEQYFGPGTRLTVT.

This clonotype appeared a few times. The chain carries TRBV3-1 and TRBJ2-1, with 10 bases matching TRBD2. Germline assignment: CDR1 LGHDT and CDR2 YNNKEL (reference sequence). J was trimmed by 5 bases and V by 4 bases; bases with no gene match: 5. The CDR3 loop spans 15 amino acids. The chain's CDR3 is CASSPGLASNNEQFF. In nucleotides, the CDR3 is TGTGCCAGCAGCCCGGGACTAGCGTCAAACAATGAGCAGTTCTTC.